This TCR beta chain stems from a study of OX40 agonist ivuxolimab in advanced cancers. About the full investigation: Ivuxolimab was a fully human IgG2 agonistic monoclonal antibody targeting the costimulatory receptor OX40 (CD134). Intravenous ivuxolimab was administered to patients every 2 weeks at six dose levels: 0.01, 0.1, 0.3, 1.5, 3 and 10 mg/kg. Of the approximately 50 dose-escalation patients, hepatocellular carcinoma was present in about 20, melanoma in about 15, renal cell carcinoma in 9 and head and neck cancer in 9. A male proportion of nearly 85% and a mean age of approximately 61 years, ranging from roughly 23 to 79, were recorded for the dose-escalation cohort. Patients were allowed to have had prior anti-PD-1, anti-PD-L1 or anti-CTLA-4 therapy, and around 37% of the dose-escalation patients had previously received checkpoint inhibitors. Partial responses were achieved by three dose-escalation patients, of whom one had hepatocellular carcinoma and two had cutaneous melanoma. The purpose of peripheral TCRbeta sequencing was to test whether ivuxolimab changed TCR sequence diversity and led to clonal T-cell expansion. The paper covers the monotherapy dose-escalation part of the phase I ivuxolimab trial, which included N of about 50 patients.

This clone was observed a single time. The antigen it binds to is not known. No much larger clone exists at a distance of one base, and base qualities are not known. V lost 2 bases and J lost 5 bases; the stretch between them is 12 bases long. For CDR1 and CDR2, the germline V gene lists MNHEY and SVGAGI. Measured from the cysteine to the phenylalanine, the CDR3 is 14 residues long. The entry retains the CDR3 DNA only, 42 bases that are in frame from base 1. Genomic DNA was isolated from the sorted cells so that the TCRbeta CDR3 region could be sequenced. The immunoSEQ Assay was used for sequencing of TCRbeta CDR3 regions. In TCRdb, the immuneACCESS table is reduced to in-frame sequences with V and J assigned. These tables do not hold every clone; where another copy was compared, an unresolved V gene accounts for under half, and the others remain unexplained. In this sample the table shows fewer than 85,000 clones, 65% to 90% of which occur a single time. Together, the top ten hold about 0.75% of the sample.

General findings and caveats noted by the study authors: Low levels of normalized T-cell clonal expansion were also seen in some patients who did not respond. After ivuxolimab, expanded clones were on average more numerous among CD8+ T cells than among CD4+ T cells. In the 0.1-3.0 mg/kg groups, partial responders had among the lowest normalized peripheral clonal expansion, particularly in CD8+ T cells. At doses of 0.1 to 3.0 mg/kg, clonal expansion of both CD4+ and CD8+ T cells in blood was seen between baseline and week 6. The antigen specificity of the clonally expanded peripheral T cells was not determined.

The trial excluded patients who had a history of autoimmune disease or were on systemic immunosuppression. In every dose cohort, peripheral blood was drawn for TCR sequencing at baseline, cycle 4 day 1, and cycle 7 day 1. Samples were obtained from an open-label, multicenter, first-in-human phase I dose-escalation trial of ivuxolimab. The trial enrolled adults with locally advanced or metastatic head and neck squamous cell, hepatocellular, melanoma or renal cell carcinoma. Before TCR sequencing, CD4+ and CD8+ T cells were separately sorted from peripheral blood. The chain links TRBV6-5 with TRBJ1-2; the D gene is perhaps TRBD1, from 5 matching bases. The TCR was taken from an adult with an advanced solid tumor such as melanoma, head and neck, liver or kidney cancer. Sequencing was performed on CD4+ or CD8+ T cells sorted from blood, taken in a trial of the OX40 agonist ivuxolimab. The CDR3 corresponds to CASSYGRAGYGYTF. The nucleotide sequence reads TGTGCCAGCAGTTACGGCAGGGCAGGGTATGGCTACACCTTC.